What follows are 24 T cell receptor beta chains derived from one specimen sequenced in a study of T cells in Graves' hyperthyroidism and ophthalmopathy. What was amplified from RNA transcripts were TCR beta CDR3 regions. The TCR CDR3 was amplified in a first-round RT-PCR using the HTBI primer set. TCRdb re-called the multiplex PCR reads through MiXCR, storing one row per CDR3 protein. The sample consists of 200,000 to 250,000 distinct CDR3 sequences, around 15% of them appearing once. Sequenced input: blood. Source of these receptors: a woman under 30 with Graves' ophthalmopathy.

This clonotype was counted many times. The chain uses TRBV18 and TRBJ1-1, with D unresolved. The V and J ends lost 1 base and 0 bases respectively, with 6 bases between them. Per germline, CDR1 KGHSH and CDR2 LQKENI. The CDR3 is 14 amino acids. CDR3 nucleotides: TGTGCCAGCTCACCACTTCGCATGAACACTGAAGCTTTCTTT. It specifies CASSPLRMNTEAFF.

This clonotype was seen many times. The chain employs TRBV20-1 and TRBJ2-2; TRBD2 matches at 10 bases. Germline V gene sequence: CDR1 DFQATT, CDR2 SNEGSKA (reference sequence). V was pared by 4 bases and J by 4 bases, with 3 bases of the junction left unmatched. CDR3 length: 14 amino acids. This CDR3 is CSATSGRGTGELFF. The CDR3, as DNA: TGCAGTGCTACTAGCGGGAGAGGCACCGGGGAGCTGTTTTTT.

This clonotype was seen just once. The chain employs TRBV30 and TRBJ1-3, with TRBD1 matching over 7 bases. Germline lookup yields CDR1 GTSNPN and CDR2 SVGIG (reference sequence). The V gene end was trimmed by 0 bases and the J gene end by 0 bases; junction bases not matched to a gene: 5. There are 16 residues in the CDR3. CDR3 loop: CAWSVLGQSSGNTIYF. The CDR3 DNA sequence: TGTGCCTGGAGTGTACTGGGACAGTCCTCTGGAAACACCATATATTTT.

In regard to this clonotype: A read error may account for a junction end that differs from germline. V is TRBV4-2 and J is TRBJ2-2; 11 nucleotides agree with TRBD2. Germline values: CDR1 LGHNA, CDR2 YNFKEQ. This CDR3 spans 16 amino acids. The CDR3 nucleotides read TGTGCCAGCAACCAAGATGTAGCGGGAGGGACCGGGGAGCTGTTTTTT. Its protein product is CASNQDVAGGTGELFF.

The sample holds many counts of this clonotype. The J gene is TRBJ2-1, the V gene TRBV7-8; the match to TRBD2 covers 7 bases. CDR1 SGHVS and CDR2 FQNEAQ come from the germline V gene. The CDR3 covers 18 residues. The J segment lost 0 bases and the V segment lost 1 base, leaving 9 bases of the junction unmatched. As DNA, the CDR3 is TGTGCCAGCAGCTTAGTCCGTGGGGCTAGCGGCTCCTACAATGAGCAGTTCTTC. The encoded protein is CASSLVRGASGSYNEQFF. Supplemented by reference TRBV7-8 and TRBJ2-1, the full variable domain reads GAGVSQSPRYKVAKRGQDVALRCDPISGHVSLFWYQQALGQGPEFLTYFQNEAQLDKSGLPSDRFFAERPEGSVSTLKIQRTQQEDSAVYLCASSLVRGASGSYNEQFFGPGTRLTVL.

This clonotype was recorded many times. The V and J genes are TRBV6-1 and TRBJ1-6; maybe TRBD1 (6 bases). Trimming removed 2 bases from V and 3 bases from J, with 11 bases in between. Germline-derived CDR1 and CDR2 are MNHNS and SASEGT. The CDR3 is 16 amino acids. This CDR3 reads CASSESLGHYNSPLHF. The CDR3 DNA reads as TGTGCCAGCAGTGAATCTTTGGGACACTATAATTCACCCCTCCACTTT.

CDR3 protein: CASSLLQGGTEAFF. The CDR3 DNA sequence: TGTGCCAGTAGTTTACTACAGGGAGGCACTGAAGCTTTCTTT. The chain is built from TRBV19 and TRBJ1-1; a weak D match, TRBD1 (6 bases). Germline V gene data show CDR1 as LNHDA and CDR2 as SQIVND (reference sequence). Between the trimmed V and J ends, which lost 5 bases and 4 bases, there was a span of 14 bases. The CDR3 consists of 14 residues.

This clonotype appeared a few times. The V call is TRBV6-1, the J call TRBJ2-3; TRBD2 aligns across 9 bases. The CDR3 runs to 17 residues. The trim removed 11 bases at V and 3 bases at J, leaving 18 bases unmatched. Looked up from germline, CDR1 is MNHNS and CDR2 is SASEGT. This chain's CDR3 is CAGGEFGSGSPTDTQYF. The CDR3 region has the DNA TGTGCCGGAGGGGAGTTTGGTAGCGGGAGCCCAACAGATACGCAGTATTTT.

This clonotype was seen many times. The gene calls are TRBV12-3 or TRBV12-4 and TRBJ1-5, with D possibly TRBD1 on 6 matching bases. The V gene lost 5 bases and the J gene lost 0 bases, with 11 bases spanning the gap. CDR3 length: 15 residues. The CDR3 coding sequence is TGTGCCAGCAGTCCCGGGGGGCTTAGCAATCAGCCCCAGCATTTT. Its protein is CASSPGGLSNQPQHF.

Many counts were recorded for this clonotype. The V call is TRBV2, the J call TRBJ2-1; D unresolved. Germline V gene data show CDR1 as SNHLY and CDR2 as FYNNEI. The CDR3 covers 17 residues. V lost 0 bases to trimming and J lost 2 bases, with 14 bases between them. CDR3 sequence: CASSEALRASPYNEQFF. The CDR3 coding sequence is TGTGCCAGCAGTGAAGCGCTTAGGGCTTCCCCCTACAATGAGCAGTTCTTC.

This clonotype was picked up many times. The J gene is TRBJ2-7, the V gene TRBV28, with 9 bases aligning to TRBD1. Germline CDR1 is MDHEN and CDR2 is SYDVKM. This CDR3 has 16 residues. Trimming removed 2 bases from V and 0 bases from J; junction bases left unmatched: 5. CDR3 protein: CASSLPDRGSSYEQYF. The CDR3 DNA reads as TGTGCCAGCAGTTTACCGGACAGGGGAAGCTCCTACGAGCAGTACTTC.

Note on this clonotype: The limits of the CDR3 on the DNA are not certain, so only TCRdb's listed CDR3 is given. The rearrangement links TRBV5-1 to TRBJ1-1. The V gene's germline CDR1 is SGHRS and CDR2 YFSETQ. The CDR3 is 20 residues long, ends included. CDR3 region: CASSFYICSALGTSGTEAFF.

Here the CDR3 reads CASSIRDRAYF. The CDR3 DNA is TGTGCCAGCAGTATACGGGACAGGGCGTACTTC. This chain links TRBV2 with TRBJ2-5; the match to TRBD1 covers 9 bases. The V segment lost 5 bases and the J segment 13 bases; nucleotides outside the gene matches: 5. The V gene's germline CDR1 is SNHLY and CDR2 FYNNEI. There are 11 residues in the CDR3.

This clonotype was observed many times. The DNA of the CDR3 is TGTGCCAGCAGCCCCGGACTAGCGGGAGGGTCATCGACAGATACGCAGTATTTT. Translation: CASSPGLAGGSSTDTQYF. The gene calls are TRBV7-9 and TRBJ2-3; TRBD2 agrees at 15 bases. Trimming removed 5 bases from V and 3 bases from J; junction bases left unmatched: 9. Germline V gene data show CDR1 as SEHNR and CDR2 as FQNEAQ (reference sequence). CDR3 length: 18 amino acids. The full variable domain, with the rest looked up from reference TRBV7-9 and TRBJ2-3, is DTGVSQNPRHKITKRGQNVTFRCDPISEHNRLYWYRQTLGQGPEFLTYFQNEAQLEKSRLLSDRFSAERPKGSFSTLEIQRTEQGDSAMYLCASSPGLAGGSSTDTQYFGPGTRLTVL.

The count of this clonotype is one. This chain connects TRBV20-1 to TRBJ1-5; 12 nucleotides agree with TRBD1. The germline V gene has CDR1 DFQATT and CDR2 SNEGSKA (reference sequence). The CDR3 runs to 18 residues. Losses at the gene ends were 7 bases for V and 4 bases for J; bases not matched to a gene: 17. The CDR3 sequence: CSVRSGTGGSVTNQPQHF. CDR3 nucleotides: TGCAGTGTCCGCTCCGGGACAGGGGGCTCCGTGACGAATCAGCCCCAGCATTTT.

This clonotype was detected ten times or more. J is TRBJ2-1 and V is TRBV19; D unresolved. Germline CDR1 LNHDA, CDR2 SQIVND (reference sequence). Between the trimmed V and J ends, which lost 5 bases and 4 bases, there was a span of 6 bases. This CDR3 has 12 amino acids. The CDR3 spells CASSPRYNEQFF. Written as DNA, the CDR3 is TGTGCCAGTAGTCCTAGATACAATGAGCAGTTCTTC.

The chain employs TRBV28 and TRBJ2-2, with a weak D call TRBD2 (5 bases). The CDR3 spans 16 residues. V lost 6 bases and J 0 bases, leaving 14 bases between the germline ends. Germline CDR1 is MDHEN and CDR2 is SYDVKM. The CDR3, as DNA: TGTGCCAGCAGCCTGCGTGGCGGGCCGAACACCGGGGAGCTGTTTTTT. Its translation: CASSLRGGPNTGELFF. Full variable domain (missing parts from reference TRBV28 and TRBJ2-2): DVKVTQSSRYLVKRTGEKVFLECVQDMDHENMFWYRQDPGLGLRLIYFSYDVKMKEKGDIPEGYSVSREKKERFSLILESASTNQTSMYLCASSLRGGPNTGELFFGEGSRLTVL.

Many counts were recorded for this clonotype. The chain links TRBV27 to TRBJ2-7; 7 bases map to TRBD2. V shed 2 bases and J 3 bases; nucleotides not matched to a gene: 4. This CDR3 has 14 residues. In germline, CDR1 is MNHEY, CDR2 SMNVEV (reference sequence). CDR3 sequence (DNA): TGTGCCAGCAGTTTAACCGGGGGGATCTACGAGCAGTACTTC. Encoded protein: CASSLTGGIYEQYF.

This clonotype was counted between two and nine times. This chain uses TRBV4-3 with TRBJ2-1; 13 nucleotides agree with TRBD2. The CDR3 sequence is 16 residues long. The V gene's germline CDR1 is LGHNA and CDR2 YSLEER. The V segment lost 4 bases and the J segment 7 bases; nucleotides outside the gene matches: 7. The CDR3 is CASSRLGTSGINEQFF. DNA of the CDR3: TGCGCCAGCAGCCGGCTCGGGACTAGCGGGATAAATGAGCAGTTCTTC.

J is TRBJ2-5 and V is TRBV20-1; TRBD1 matches at 7 bases. Germline values: CDR1 DFQATT, CDR2 SNEGSKA (reference sequence). The V segment lost 5 bases and the J segment 4 bases; nucleotides outside the gene matches: 16. The CDR3 contains 16 residues. The CDR3 DNA follows: TGCAGTGCTTTACCCCGACAGGGTATCATATTAGAGACCCAGTACTTC. It codes for CSALPRQGIILETQYF.

This clonotype was recorded at least ten times. The chain recombines TRBV5-1 with TRBJ2-5, with TRBD2 matching 7 bases. The CDR3 covers 16 residues. Germline CDR1 reads SGHRS; CDR2 reads YFSETQ. Germline trimming cut 0 bases from V and 5 bases from J; bases unmatched to any gene: 10. For the CDR3, the DNA is TGCGCCAGCAGCTTGGTTCCGGGAGGACTGACGGAGACCCAGTACTTC. As protein: CASSLVPGGLTETQYF.

This clonotype was seen many times. The V gene is TRBV5-1, the J gene TRBJ2-2; D remains ambiguous. V lost 4 bases and J 0 bases, leaving 13 bases between the germline ends. This CDR3 has 16 amino acids. Germline CDR1 SGHRS, CDR2 YFSETQ. CDR3 loop: CASSPTARSNTGELFF. In DNA, the CDR3 is TGCGCCAGCAGCCCCACCGCTCGGTCGAACACCGGGGAGCTGTTTTTT.

This clonotype came up many times. V and J are TRBV3-1 and TRBJ2-7, with D perhaps matching TRBD1 (5 bases). This CDR3 comprises 13 residues. With 2 bases removed from V and 0 bases from J, the gap between germline ends came to 5 bases. Germline CDR1 and CDR2: LGHDT and YNNKEL (reference sequence). CDR3 DNA: TGTGCCAGCAGCCAACAGGGCTCCTACGAGCAGTACTTC. The encoded protein is CASSQQGSYEQYF.

Many counts were recorded for this clonotype. V is TRBV10-2 and J is TRBJ2-4; TRBD1 aligns across 9 bases. After removal of 6 bases from V and 2 bases from J, the junction contained 8 bases not matched to a gene. CDR1 and CDR2 from the germline V gene are WSHSY and SAAADI. This CDR3 has 16 amino acids. CDR3 sequence reads: CASRQDGQGPKNIQYF. CDR3 coding DNA: TGCGCCAGCAGACAAGATGGACAGGGGCCCAAAAACATTCAGTACTTC.